These T cell receptor beta chains were read from a single sample in a study of CD8 T cells in Susac syndrome. TCRdb ran MiXCR on the immunoSEQ multiplex PCR reads and lists one entry per CDR3 protein. The sample contains a few hundred thousand distinct CDR3 sequences, 92% of which appear only once. The source material was CD8+ T cells from PBMCs. The receptors shown here come from a human donor with multiple sclerosis. Each CDR3 is given with its conserved first and last residue. Fields, in order: CDR3 DNA, CDR3 protein, V gene, D gene, J gene, clone size. The D gene is left open where the match is weak. The size of a clone is reported for some rows only, either as once, few or many, or as a class for expanded clones.

CDR3nt: TGCGCCAGCAGCCAAGAATACGCTCAGCCCCAGCATTTT
CDR3aa: CASSQEYAQPQHF
v_gene: TRBV4-1
d_gene: NA
j_gene: TRBJ1-5
abundance: NA

CDR3nt: TGTGCCAGCAGCTCCTGGGGACGAGGGGAAGAAAAACTGTTTTTT
CDR3aa: CASSSWGRGEEKLFF
v_gene: TRBV7-9
d_gene: NA
j_gene: TRBJ1-4
abundance: NA

CDR3nt: TGTGCCAGCTCACCCCCCGTTAGTCTTCTGGGGTTGAGCAATCAGCCCCAGCATTTT
CDR3aa: CASSPPVSLLGLSNQPQHF
v_gene: TRBV18
d_gene: NA
j_gene: TRBJ1-5
abundance: NA

CDR3nt: TGTGCCACCGCGCTAGCGGGAGGCCCCTTAAGCTACGAGCAGTACTTC
CDR3aa: CATALAGGPLSYEQYF
v_gene: TRBV2
d_gene: TRBD2
j_gene: TRBJ2-7
abundance: NA

CDR3nt: TGCGCCAGCAGCCAAGATTGGATTCTCAGGGGCGATGAGCAGTTCTTC
CDR3aa: CASSQDWILRGDEQFF
v_gene: TRBV4-3
d_gene: NA
j_gene: TRBJ2-1
abundance: NA

CDR3nt: TGTGCCAGCAGCTTCGGACTAGCGGGAACAACATCCTACGAGCAGTACTTC
CDR3aa: CASSFGLAGTTSYEQYF
v_gene: TRBV13
d_gene: TRBD2
j_gene: TRBJ2-7
abundance: NA

CDR3nt: TGTGCCATCAGTGAGTCCGGGACAGGGAGCGAAAACATTCAGTACTTC
CDR3aa: CAISESGTGSENIQYF
v_gene: TRBV10-3
d_gene: TRBD1
j_gene: TRBJ2-4
abundance: NA

CDR3nt: TGCAGTGCTAGCCTCGGACAGGGGGATGAAAAACTGTTTTTT
CDR3aa: CSASLGQGDEKLFF
v_gene: TRBV20-1
d_gene: TRBD1
j_gene: TRBJ1-4
abundance: NA

CDR3nt: TGTGCCAGCAGCCAAGAATCACCCTTGAACACCGGGGAGCTGTTTTTT
CDR3aa: CASSQESPLNTGELFF
v_gene: TRBV4-2
d_gene: NA
j_gene: TRBJ2-2
abundance: NA

CDR3nt: TGTGCCAGCAAGGACAGGTTCGCCGAAAAACTGTTTTTT
CDR3aa: CASKDRFAEKLFF
v_gene: TRBV6-1
d_gene: TRBD1
j_gene: TRBJ1-4
abundance: few

CDR3nt: TGTGCCAGCAGCGACATAAAGGGCAATGAGCAGTTCTTC
CDR3aa: CASSDIKGNEQFF
v_gene: TRBV7-2
d_gene: NA
j_gene: TRBJ2-1
abundance: NA

CDR3nt: TGTGCCATCGGACAGGGGGCCGGCACCGGGGAGCTGTTTTTT
CDR3aa: CAIGQGAGTGELFF
v_gene: TRBV10-3
d_gene: TRBD1
j_gene: TRBJ2-2
abundance: once

CDR3nt: TGCAGTGCTAGAGAGGAAGAGAGCTTTGGGTCCTACGAGCAGTACTTC
CDR3aa: CSAREEESFGSYEQYF
v_gene: TRBV20-1
d_gene: NA
j_gene: TRBJ2-7
abundance: NA

CDR3nt: TGTGCCAGCAAGACTAGCGGGTCGCCGCCAGATACGCAGTATTTT
CDR3aa: CASKTSGSPPDTQYF
v_gene: TRBV5-6
d_gene: TRBD2
j_gene: TRBJ2-3
abundance: NA

CDR3nt: TGTGCCAGCAGCCCCCCGGGGGCCCGGAATGAGCAGTTCTTC
CDR3aa: CASSPPGARNEQFF
v_gene: TRBV11-2
d_gene: NA
j_gene: TRBJ2-1
abundance: NA

CDR3nt: TGTGCCATCAGTGATCCCCTTCAGTCAGATACGCAGTATTTT
CDR3aa: CAISDPLQSDTQYF
v_gene: TRBV10-3
d_gene: NA
j_gene: TRBJ2-3
abundance: once

CDR3nt: TGCGCCAGCAGCCAAGACAGGAACTCTGGAAACACCATATATTTT
CDR3aa: CASSQDRNSGNTIYF
v_gene: TRBV4-3
d_gene: NA
j_gene: TRBJ1-3
abundance: NA

CDR3nt: TGTGCCAGCAGCCAATTCTCAGGACCCTACGAGCAGTACTTC
CDR3aa: CASSQFSGPYEQYF
v_gene: TRBV16
d_gene: NA
j_gene: TRBJ2-7
abundance: NA

CDR3nt: TGTGCCAGCAGCGCAAACCGGGACAGTTATTCACCCCTCCACTTT
CDR3aa: CASSANRDSYSPLHF
v_gene: TRBV13
d_gene: TRBD1
j_gene: TRBJ1-6
abundance: NA

CDR3nt: TGTGCCAGCAGCTTAGATTGGGGTAGCACAGATACGCAGTATTTT
CDR3aa: CASSLDWGSTDTQYF
v_gene: TRBV7-9
d_gene: NA
j_gene: TRBJ2-3
abundance: NA

CDR3nt: TGTGCCAGCGGTATACAGGACCTCACAGATACGCAGTATTTT
CDR3aa: CASGIQDLTDTQYF
v_gene: TRBV2
d_gene: NA
j_gene: TRBJ2-3
abundance: NA

CDR3nt: TGTGCCAGCAGCCCCGAAGAAGAGACCCAGTACTTC
CDR3aa: CASSPEEETQYF
v_gene: TRBV9
d_gene: NA
j_gene: TRBJ2-5
abundance: few